This TCR delta chain was profiled in a study of Vγ9Vδ2 T cells in congenital toxoplasmosis (dated by TCRdb to the early 2020s). Looking at the study overall: To diagnose congenital toxoplasmosis, IgG, IgM and IgA serology, Western blot and an in-house interferon-gamma release assay were used. This study compared the CDR3 repertoires of the gamma and delta chains in sorted blood gammadelta T cells from congenitally T. gondii-infected infants versus uninfected infants. Infant repertoires were sequenced at 2 months after birth and at 1 year of age. At 2 months, TCR sequencing included about 5 infected and 10 to 11 uninfected infants, and at 1 year it included 3 infected and 4 uninfected infants.

Paper-wide results and their limitations: Germline-encoded fetal-type TRDV2 CDR3 sequences seemed more prevalent in infected than uninfected approximately 2-month-old infants, suggesting an in utero expansion footprint. At 2 months, infected infants appeared to have fewer N additions in TRGV9 and TRDV2 CDR3s than uninfected infants, particularly in TRDV2-TRDJ1 sequences. Repertoire differences between infected and uninfected infants were less clear at 1 year of age than at 2 months. Two months was the earliest age with enough suitable sample material for TCR repertoire analysis, so newborn repertoires were not sequenced. A public TRGV9 clonotype was highly prevalent in both infected and uninfected infants.

Relative to germline, V is missing 6 bases and J is missing 1 base, with 13 bases of the junction outside any gene match. Its CDR3 holds 18 amino acids, cysteine through phenylalanine. The retained sequence is limited to the CDR3, 54 bases, with the frame set at the first base. According to the germline V gene, CDR1 reads GEAIGNYY and CDR2 reads EKD. cDNA was made by template-switch reverse transcription with TRGC- and TRDC-specific primers in one tube, using SuperScript II. The TRGC primer was designed for binding to both the TRGC1 and TRGC2 constant genes. The KAPA Real-Time Library Amplification Kit was used to amplify TRG and TRD, and AMPure XP beads were used for purification between steps. Index PCR with the Nextera XT Index Kit was used to attach Illumina sequencing adapters. Sequencing of TRG and TRD amplicons was performed on an Illumina MiSeq with the V2 300 kit, and 150 bp paired-end reads were generated. On the authors' methods: Read quality was checked with FastQC version 0.11.8 before further analysis. With MiXCR version 3.0.3, reads were aligned to GenBank TRG or TRD reference genes and CDR3 sequences were built. Default MiXCR settings were used with one exception: TRDD gene segments were assembled from 3 consecutive nucleotides instead of 5. N additions, CDR3 length, J segment length and clonotype sharing between samples were all calculated using VDJtools version 1.2.1. CDR3 sequences that were out of frame or contained stop codons were removed from the analysis. Infant repertoires were assessed for overlap with previously published fetal, cord blood and adult blood Vgamma9Vdelta2 repertoires. TCRdb reanalyzed the public reads with the CATT caller, and identical DNA sequences were merged afterwards. The V and J calls here are based on TCRdb, not the publication. This sample has approximately 600 delta-chain clones in its table, and about 4.5% of those were observed once. The ten largest clones take up more than 20% of the sample.

The same treatment, consisting of spiramycin and/or pyrimethamine plus sulfadiazine plus folinic acid, was given to mothers of infected and uninfected infants alike. All infants, both infected and uninfected, were delivered at term after more than 37 weeks of gestation. Approximately 1,000 uL of blood was turned into PBMCs through Lymphoprep gradient centrifugation, and the PBMCs were then cryopreserved in liquid nitrogen and sent to Belgium. After thawing, the PBMCs were labeled with Zombie NIR viability dye and stained with antibodies against CD3, TCR gammadelta, Vgamma9 and Vdelta2. Sorting of CD3+ TCRgammadelta+ T cells was performed on a FACSAria III, with a mean purity of approximately 98%. The RNeasy Micro Kit was used to isolate RNA from some 10,000 sorted gammadelta T cells per sample. The infants were born to mothers who were enrolled with primary T. gondii infection during pregnancy. Peripheral blood was collected from the infants at an outpatient microbiology and virology center in Pavia, Italy.

Concerning this clone itself: There is no known antigen for this receptor. TCRdb's listed protein matches a much larger clone and diverges from this DNA's translation at residue 4, likely through a read error; the protein shown comes from the DNA.

The chain uses TRDV2 and TRDJ1; 13 junctional bases match TRDD3. The specimen sequenced was gamma-delta T cells from blood. This receptor was taken from a child under 10 years old born to a mother with Toxoplasma gondii infection during pregnancy, either congenitally infected or uninfected (not recorded which). The CDR3 protein sequence reads: CACNRGTGGYVGTDKLIF. The DNA is TGTGCCTGTAACAGGGGTACTGGGGGATACGTTGGCACCGATAAACTCATCTTT.